Below, 2 T cell receptor beta chains from the same sample are listed, as sequenced in a study of OX40 agonist ivuxolimab in advanced cancers. Only in-frame clones appear in the TCRdb table, and some are missing; sequencing was by immunoSEQ multiplex PCR. The sample has roughly 90,000 clones, more than 75% seen once. The sample in question was CD4+ or CD8+ T cells sorted from blood, obtained in a trial of the OX40 agonist ivuxolimab. Receptors originate from an adult with an advanced solid tumor such as melanoma, head and neck, liver or kidney cancer.

The chain couples TRBV9 to TRBJ2-2; 7 nucleotides align to TRBD1. The germline gives CDR1 SGDLS, CDR2 YYNGEE. J was trimmed by 5 bases and V by 0 bases; bases with no gene match: 7. This CDR3 contains 16 residues. This chain's CDR3 is CASSVEGGARTGELFF. The CDR3, as DNA: TGTGCCAGCAGCGTAGAAGGGGGCGCACGAACCGGGGAGCTGTTTTTT.

This clone was recorded a few times. This sequence joins TRBV5-1 and TRBJ2-2; tentatively, D is TRBD2 (6 bases). The V gene's germline CDR1 is SGHRS and CDR2 YFSETQ. The CDR3 runs to 15 residues. V was shortened by 0 bases and J by 5 bases, with 11 bases between the two germline ends. In DNA, the CDR3 is TGCGCCAGCAGCTTGGTCCGGCGGGAAACCGGGGAGCTGTTTTTT. Its translation: CASSLVRRETGELFF.